This entry is about one TCR beta chain. The table came from immunoSEQ multiplex PCR; TCRdb's copy has only in-frame clones and leaves some out. The sample shows tens of thousands of clones, just over 90% of them seen only once. This sample is part of a study of T cell changes during pregnancy in multiple sclerosis. Per the germline V gene, CDR1 is LNHDA and CDR2 is SQIVND (reference sequence). With V trimmed by 3 bases and J by 0 bases, 1 base remained unmatched. The CDR3 is 16 amino acids. This sample comprised CD4+ T cells from peripheral blood mononuclear cells, obtained after pregnancy. The V and J genes are TRBV19 and TRBJ1-3; the match to TRBD1 covers 11 bases. This clonotype was obtained from a female donor with multiple sclerosis, enrolled in a pregnancy study. CDR3 residues: CASSIGTGGSGNTIYF. The DNA for the CDR3 is TGTGCCAGTAGTATTGGGACAGGGGGCTCTGGAAACACCATATATTTT.